One and the same sample provided the 26 T cell receptor beta chains below, sequenced in a study of blood T cell repertoires in COVID-19. Generated by immunoSEQ multiplex PCR, the TCRdb table keeps only in-frame clones and is missing some. The data hold 200,000 or so clones, with 80% to 90% observed a single time. The sample was peripheral blood. Receptors were obtained from a man aged 80 or over with acute or convalescent COVID-19.

The V and J genes are TRBV3-1 (or the pseudogene TRBV3-2) and TRBJ1-4, with D perhaps TRBD1 (6 bases). The CDR3 runs 12 residues. Germline lookup yields CDR1 LGHDT and CDR2 YNNKEL (reference sequence). Deletions cut 6 bases from V and 11 bases from J, with 13 bases between. CDR3 coding DNA: TGTGCCAGCAGTCCCGGGACAAATAAACTGTTTTTT. Its translation: CASSPGTNKLFF.

This chain connects TRBV7-2 to TRBJ2-2; no clear D. From germline, CDR1 is SGHTA and CDR2 FQGNSA. V was trimmed by 2 bases and J by 5 bases, leaving 6 bases between them. The CDR3 loop spans 13 amino acids. The CDR3 DNA reads as TGTGCCAGCAGCTTACCGACAACCGGGGAGCTGTTTTTT. Its protein is CASSLPTTGELFF.

Regarding this clone: Other nucleotide sequences in the sample specify the same CDR3. The chain combines TRBV18 with TRBJ1-2; possibly TRBD1 for D (6 bases). The CDR3 spans 13 residues. Germline values: CDR1 KGHSH, CDR2 LQKENI. V lost 6 bases and J 2 bases, leaving 10 bases between the germline ends. The CDR3 DNA sequence: TGTGCCAGCTCCCCGGGACAAAACTATGGCTACACCTTC. It is translated as CASSPGQNYGYTF.

The V and J genes are TRBV2 and TRBJ1-4; 11 bases agree with TRBD1. CDR1 and CDR2 (germline): SNHLY, FYNNEI. V dropped 6 bases and J dropped 7; count of bases not matched to a gene: 7. This CDR3 has 15 residues. For the CDR3, the DNA is TGTGCCAGCAGAGGACAGGGGGCGATCGGTGAAAAACTGTTTTTT. Translation gives CASRGQGAIGEKLFF.

This sequence joins TRBV7-2 and TRBJ2-3; 7 bases line up with TRBD1. The germline V gene has CDR1 SGHTA and CDR2 FQGNSA. This CDR3 comprises 15 residues. The V gene end was trimmed by 2 bases and the J gene end by 5 bases; junction bases not matched to a gene: 7. The CDR3 region has the DNA TGTGCCAGCAGCTTATTGTCGAGGGGGCAAGATACGCAGTATTTT. This sequence encodes CASSLLSRGQDTQYF.

The chain is built from TRBV19 and TRBJ2-2; TRBD1 matches 7 bases. Germline V gives CDR1 LNHDA, CDR2 SQIVND (reference sequence). The CDR3 spans 16 residues. V gave up 4 bases and J gave up 1 base; unmatched junction bases: 6. The CDR3 loop is CASSRTGTVNTGELFF. CDR3 DNA sequence: TGTGCCAGTAGTAGAACCGGGACAGTGAACACCGGGGAGCTGTTTTTT.

V gene TRBV19 combines with J gene TRBJ1-5; TRBD1 might be the D (6 bases). Germline CDR1 is LNHDA and CDR2 is SQIVND (reference sequence). The CDR3 consists of 15 residues. V was shortened by 3 bases and J by 1 base, with 10 bases between the two germline ends. CDR3 sequence: CASSIPGQSNQPQHF. The CDR3 bases are TGTGCCAGTAGTATCCCCGGACAGAGCAATCAGCCCCAGCATTTT. Full variable domain (outside the CDR3, taken from reference TRBV19 and TRBJ1-5): DGGITQSPKYLFRKEGQNVTLSCEQNLNHDAMYWYRQDPGQGLRLIYYSQIVNDFQKGDIAEGYSVSREKKESFPLTVTSAQKNPTAFYLCASSIPGQSNQPQHFGDGTRLSIL.

The chain combines TRBV10-3 with TRBJ1-1; D uncertain. The CDR3 length is 15 residues. Trimming took 6 bases from V and 1 from J, leaving 15 bases between them. CDR1 and CDR2 from the germline V gene are ENHRY and SYGVKD. The CDR3 reads CAISLREAGNTEAFF. CDR3 nucleotides: TGTGCCATCAGCCTCCGGGAGGCAGGGAACACTGAAGCTTTCTTT.

The chain uses TRBV24-1 and TRBJ2-1, with TRBD2 matching over 11 bases. With V trimmed by 4 bases and J by 5 bases, 6 bases remained unmatched. Germline assignment: CDR1 KGHDR and CDR2 SFDVKD. The CDR3 loop spans 16 amino acids. The CDR3 region has the DNA TGTGCCACCAGTGACCCGGGACTAGCGGCCGACAATGAGCAGTTCTTC. Translating it yields CATSDPGLAADNEQFF.

The chain couples TRBV28 to TRBJ1-2, with D unclear. This CDR3 is built from 15 residues. Germline-derived CDR1 and CDR2 are MDHEN and SYDVKM. Trimming pared 6 bases from V and 4 bases from J, leaving 18 bases between. CDR3 DNA sequence: TGTGCCAGCAGCCCAATCAAGCAGGAATTCTATGGCTACACCTTC. It translates to CASSPIKQEFYGYTF.

V and J are TRBV6-5 and TRBJ1-3; no clear D. The germline CDR1 and CDR2 sequences are MNHEY and SVGAGI. There are 11 residues in the CDR3. The CDR3 reads CWPLSGNTIYF. The DNA of the CDR3 is TGTTGGCCTCTCTCTGGAAACACCATATATTTT.

This clone was detected a few times. CDR3 in amino acids: CASSFQLASTDTQYF. The CDR3 nucleotides read TGTGCCAGTAGTTTCCAACTAGCCAGCACAGATACGCAGTATTTT. The rearrangement joins TRBV19 to TRBJ2-3; weak D call: TRBD2 (6 bases). The CDR3 is 15 residues long. CDR1 and CDR2 from the germline V gene are LNHDA and SQIVND (reference sequence). Trimming cost V 5 bases and J 0 bases, with 12 bases left between them.

The chain combines TRBV7-9 with TRBJ1-1; D is possibly TRBD1 (5 bases). Germline-derived CDR1 and CDR2 are SEHNR and FQNEAQ (reference sequence). The V gene lost 1 base and the J gene lost 4 bases, with 13 bases spanning the gap. The CDR3 extends over 15 amino acids. The CDR3 loop is CASSLEKGRSTEAFF. Here the CDR3 DNA reads TGTGCCAGCAGCTTAGAGAAGGGGAGGAGCACTGAAGCTTTCTTT.

This rearrangement joins TRBV29-1 to TRBJ2-1; 13 positions match TRBD2. J lost 6 bases, V lost 1 base, and 3 bases had no gene match. Germline-derived CDR1 and CDR2 are SQVTM and ANQGSEA. CDR3 length: 15 amino acids. The CDR3 nucleotides read TGCAGCGTTGAAGGGACTAGCGGGAGTATCAATGAGCAGTTCTTC. Protein product: CSVEGTSGSINEQFF.

The V gene is TRBV14, the J gene TRBJ1-1, with D hard to call. This CDR3 contains 14 residues. Trimming removed 4 bases from V and 5 bases from J, with 14 bases in between. The V gene's germline CDR1 is SGHDN and CDR2 FVKESK. The CDR3 region has the DNA TGTGCCAGCAGCCCCCGGGAGGGTGGAACTGAAGCTTTCTTT. It codes for CASSPREGGTEAFF.

A few counts support this clone. The chain is built from TRBV7-6 and TRBJ2-2, with D maybe TRBD2 (6 bases). CDR1 is SGHVS, CDR2 FNYEAQ, per germline. The CDR3 length is 16 residues. With 6 bases removed from V and 1 base from J, the gap between germline ends came to 15 bases. The CDR3 DNA is TGTGCCAGCAGACTTGTTGCGGGGTTGAACACCGGGGAGCTGTTTTTT. It translates to CASRLVAGLNTGELFF.

This clone was detected only once. The chain recombines TRBV7-9 with TRBJ2-2, with D possibly matching TRBD1 (6 bases). The CDR3 length is 18 residues. Trimming shortened V by 5 bases and J by 4 bases, and 23 bases separated the two germline ends. The V gene's germline CDR1 is SEHNR and CDR2 FQNEAQ (reference sequence). CDR3 protein: CASSPGTLFGGGTGELFF. CDR3 nucleotides: TGTGCCAGCAGCCCCGGGACACTTTTCGGCGGTGGCACCGGGGAGCTGTTTTTT.

The J gene is TRBJ1-2, the V gene TRBV30; D is undetermined. There are 12 residues in the CDR3. Trimming pared 0 bases from V and 8 bases from J, leaving 10 bases between. Germline assignment: CDR1 GTSNPN and CDR2 SVGIG (reference sequence). The CDR3 loop is CAWSVTYRGYTF. CDR3 DNA: TGTGCCTGGAGTGTCACTTACCGCGGCTACACCTTC.

The V and J genes are TRBV6-5 and TRBJ2-3; weak D call: TRBD2 (7 bases). CDR3 length equals 15 residues. Deletions cut 9 bases from V and 3 bases from J, with 19 bases between. The germline gives CDR1 MNHEY, CDR2 SVGAGI. CDR3 nucleotide sequence: TGTGCCAGACCTTACGCGGGGGCTTGTACAGATACGCAGTATTTT. Residues: CARPYAGACTDTQYF.

The J gene is TRBJ1-2, the V gene TRBV18, with D unresolved. This CDR3 comprises 13 residues. Deletions cut 2 bases from V and 4 bases from J, with 8 bases between. Per germline, CDR1 KGHSH and CDR2 LQKENI. The CDR3 DNA sequence: TGTGCCAGCTCACCAACATCGGGCTATGGCTACACCTTC. Its protein is CASSPTSGYGYTF.

Concerning this clone: The identical CDR3 is also encoded by other nucleotide sequences in the sample. V usage is TRBV30 and J usage is TRBJ2-7; a weak D match, TRBD1 (6 bases). V was shortened by 0 bases and J by 3 bases, with 6 bases between the two germline ends. Looked up from germline, CDR1 is GTSNPN and CDR2 is SVGIG (reference sequence). The CDR3 has 12 amino acids. CDR3 DNA sequence: TGTGCCTGGAGTGTACAGGGCTACGAGCAGTACTTC. This translates into CAWSVQGYEQYF.

V usage is TRBV7-3 and J usage is TRBJ2-3, with TRBD2 matching over 11 bases. Germline V gene data show CDR1 as SGHTA and CDR2 as FQGTGA. Germline trimming cut 5 bases from V and 3 bases from J; bases unmatched to any gene: 7. The CDR3 runs to 16 residues. In nucleotides, the CDR3 is TGTGCCAGCAGCATCGGACTAGCGGGCAGGACAGATACGCAGTATTTT. Encoded protein: CASSIGLAGRTDTQYF.

The chain uses TRBV4-3 and TRBJ2-5; D not certain. CDR3 size: 14 residues. V dropped 3 bases and J dropped 3 bases, with 11 bases sitting between them. CDR1 and CDR2 from the germline V gene are LGHNA and YSLEER. The CDR3 DNA reads TGCGCCAGCAGCCATAATCAAGCTAAAGAGACCCAGTACTTC. It is translated as CASSHNQAKETQYF.

This clone appeared once. The rearrangement joins TRBV5-4 to TRBJ2-7, with D possibly being TRBD1 (6 bases). The CDR3 totals 13 residues. Germline V lookup: CDR1 SGHNT, CDR2 YYREEE (reference sequence). Trimming stripped 0 bases from V and 9 bases from J, with 13 bases between. DNA of the CDR3: TGTGCCAGCAGCTTGGGGGGTACAGGGTTGCAGTACTTC. Its translation: CASSLGGTGLQYF.

This clone was counted once. The V and J genes are TRBV2 and TRBJ2-2, with 7 bases fitting TRBD2. Germline assignment: CDR1 SNHLY and CDR2 FYNNEI. V lost 7 bases and J lost 6; bases outside the gene matches: 8. There are 14 residues in the CDR3. The CDR3 loop reads CASKRDYRPGELFF. CDR3 nucleotide sequence: TGTGCCAGCAAGCGGGACTATCGGCCCGGGGAGCTGTTTTTT.

The chain is built from TRBV18 and TRBJ2-7; D is perhaps TRBD1 (6 bases). V gave up 2 bases and J gave up 2 bases, with 10 bases separating them. The V gene's germline CDR1 is KGHSH and CDR2 LQKENI. The CDR3 length is 14 residues. This CDR3 reads CASSPARGPYEQYF. CDR3 nucleotide sequence: TGTGCCAGCTCACCAGCCAGGGGACCCTACGAGCAGTACTTC.